The 17 T cell receptor beta chains listed next were all sequenced from one sample in a study of shared clonotypes between healthy human individuals. CD8 cells classed as naive were CD45RO-negative and positively selected for CCR7, excluding terminally differentiated effector memory CD45RA+ cells. TCRdb's copy holds only in-frame clones and misses some; the assay was immunoSEQ multiplex PCR. Counted here are around 2,100,000 clones, just under 95% occurring once; the ten biggest clones make up 0.9% to 1.5%. Sequencing used naive CD8+ T cells sorted from blood. The receptors come from a man in his late teens or twenties in good health.

Only one count was recorded for this clone. CDR3 in amino acids: CASSSISSNQPQHF. The CDR3, as DNA: TGTGCCAGCAGTTCCATATCTTCGAATCAGCCCCAGCATTTT. The chain recombines TRBV6-5 with TRBJ1-5, with unresolved D. CDR3 size: 14 residues. Germline CDR1 reads MNHEY; CDR2 reads SVGAGI. The V gene lost 4 bases and the J gene lost 4 bases, with 11 bases spanning the gap.

This clone was recorded a few times. This chain joins TRBV30 and TRBJ1-1, with D hard to call. The CDR3 has 13 residues. Germline CDR1 is GTSNPN and CDR2 is SVGIG (reference sequence). Trimming took 4 bases from V and 1 from J, leaving 10 bases between them. This CDR3 reads CAWIPGPNTEAFF. In DNA, the CDR3 is TGTGCCTGGATTCCTGGCCCGAACACTGAAGCTTTCTTT.

The V gene is TRBV14, the J gene TRBJ2-2; 9 bases fit TRBD1. Trimming cost V 3 bases and J 7 bases; bases outside gene matches: 6. Germline CDR1 is SGHDN and CDR2 is FVKESK. The CDR3 spans 15 residues. The CDR3 DNA follows: TGTGCCAGCAGCCATTTACAGGGGGCAATCGGGGAGCTGTTTTTT. Translating gives CASSHLQGAIGELFF.

The genes are TRBV27 and TRBJ1-3; D not certain. Trimming left V 5 bases short and J 0 bases short, with 11 bases between. Germline V CDR1 and CDR2: MNHEY, SMNVEV (reference sequence). This CDR3 region has 15 residues. The CDR3 coding sequence is TGTGCCAGCAGTCCGTATCCATACTCTGGAAACACCATATATTTT. This encodes CASSPYPYSGNTIYF.

The CDR3 here is CASSLLFGLAGNEQFF. As DNA, the CDR3 is TGTGCCAGCAGCTTACTTTTCGGACTAGCGGGCAATGAGCAGTTCTTC. This chain links TRBV7-9 with TRBJ2-1, with 11 bases matching TRBD2. Trimming took 2 bases from V and 6 from J; bases not matched to a gene: 6. The CDR3 contains 16 residues. Germline assignment: CDR1 SEHNR and CDR2 FQNEAQ (reference sequence).

J is TRBJ2-7 and V is TRBV27, with unresolved D. The CDR3 is 15 residues long. The ends were cut back, 2 bases at V and 2 bases at J, with 13 bases in the middle. Germline assignment: CDR1 MNHEY and CDR2 SMNVEV (reference sequence). The CDR3 nucleotides are TGTGCCAGCAGTTTAGGTCTTGCGGTAACCTACGAGCAGTACTTC. Translated, it gives CASSLGLAVTYEQYF.

The chain has TRBV6-5 and TRBJ2-7; D is unresolved. Trimming shortened V by 6 bases and J by 0 bases, and 9 bases separated the two germline ends. Germline V gene data show CDR1 as MNHEY and CDR2 as SVGAGI. The CDR3 runs to 13 residues. Here the CDR3 reads CASSPIDSYEQYF. The CDR3 DNA is TGTGCCAGCAGCCCAATAGACTCCTACGAGCAGTACTTC.

The gene calls are TRBV30 and TRBJ1-1, with D unclear. The CDR3 totals 12 residues. Germline CDR1 GTSNPN, CDR2 SVGIG (reference sequence). CDR3 in amino acids: CGGEAGNTEAFF. DNA for the CDR3: TGTGGGGGAGAGGCAGGGAACACTGAAGCTTTCTTT.

The chain links TRBV4-3 to TRBJ1-2; TRBD1 might be the D (6 bases). Germline CDR1 reads LGHNA; CDR2 reads YSLEER. The CDR3 has 15 amino acids. With 0 bases removed from V and 3 bases from J, the gap between germline ends came to 11 bases. The CDR3 reads CASSQEARGDYGYTF. The DNA of the CDR3 is TGCGCCAGCAGCCAAGAAGCCAGGGGTGACTATGGCTACACCTTC.

A note on this clone: Other DNA sequences in the same sample also yield this CDR3. The V and J genes are TRBV6-5 and TRBJ1-6; no definite D call. Germline CDR1 MNHEY, CDR2 SVGAGI. The CDR3 is made up of 15 amino acids. Trimming stripped 0 bases from V and 5 bases from J, with 8 bases between. The CDR3 coding sequence is TGTGCCAGCAGTTACTCGAGTGGGAATAATTCACCCCTCCACTTT. Amino acid sequence: CASSYSSGNNSPLHF.

J is TRBJ1-4 and V is TRBV4-3; possible D gene TRBD1, 6 bases. The germline V gene encodes CDR1 LGHNA and CDR2 YSLEER. The length of the CDR3 is 16 residues. V was clipped by 0 bases and J by 7 bases, with 15 bases between them. The CDR3 nucleotides read TGCGCCAGCAGCCAAGATAGTACAGGGTCGGGTGAAAAACTGTTTTTT. Protein product: CASSQDSTGSGEKLFF.

This sequence joins TRBV18 and TRBJ2-3; no definite D call. V was clipped by 0 bases and J by 2 bases, with 18 bases between them. Germline V gives CDR1 KGHSH, CDR2 LQKENI. The CDR3 consists of 18 residues. CDR3 region: CASSPPSQDGPHTDTQYF. CDR3 bases: TGTGCCAGCTCACCACCTTCTCAGGACGGCCCCCACACAGATACGCAGTATTTT.

The chain carries TRBV5-4 and TRBJ2-3, with D tentatively TRBD2 (6 bases). The V end lost 4 bases, the J end lost 11 bases, and 14 bases lay between the germline ends. This CDR3 is built from 12 residues. CDR1 is SGHNT and CDR2 is YYREEE in the germline V gene (reference sequence). This CDR3 is CASSNRDFGQYF. The CDR3 nucleotides read TGTGCCAGCAGCAACCGGGACTTCGGGCAGTATTTT.

The table lists this clone with a count of one. The genes are TRBV18 and TRBJ2-7, with D perhaps TRBD2 (5 bases). With 3 bases removed from V and 2 bases from J, the gap between germline ends came to 11 bases. Per germline, CDR1 KGHSH and CDR2 LQKENI. The CDR3 covers 14 residues. The DNA for the CDR3 is TGTGCCAGCTCACCCTCGGACGGGACCTACGAGCAGTACTTC. Translating gives CASSPSDGTYEQYF.

A word on this clone: An end of the junction differs from the germline gene, which may be a read error. This chain uses TRBV4-1 with TRBJ1-1; D call uncertain. From germline, CDR1 is MGHRA and CDR2 YSYEKL. The CDR3 is 13 amino acids. The chain's CDR3 is CASSLNVRAPSDF. As DNA, the CDR3 is TGCGCCAGCAGCCTTAACGTGCGGGCCCCCTCGGACTTT.

The chain joins TRBV28 to TRBJ1-1, with D possibly being TRBD1 (5 bases). V was pared by 7 bases and J by 5 bases, with 26 bases between. The CDR3 is made up of 17 amino acids. Germline V gene data show CDR1 as MDHEN and CDR2 as SYDVKM. The DNA for the CDR3 is TGTGCCAGCATAGCACTTTTACCATCAGGGATGGGGACTGAAGCTTTCTTT. Its protein product is CASIALLPSGMGTEAFF.

V and J are TRBV6-5 and TRBJ2-4, with D tentatively TRBD1 (5 bases). Trimming shortened V by 8 bases and J by 8 bases, and 19 bases separated the two germline ends. The CDR3 contains 14 residues. CDR1 and CDR2 (germline): MNHEY, SVGAGI. The DNA of the CDR3 is TGTGCCAGCGCTCCCAGGGCTCCGCCAGACATTCAGTACTTC. This sequence encodes CASAPRAPPDIQYF.